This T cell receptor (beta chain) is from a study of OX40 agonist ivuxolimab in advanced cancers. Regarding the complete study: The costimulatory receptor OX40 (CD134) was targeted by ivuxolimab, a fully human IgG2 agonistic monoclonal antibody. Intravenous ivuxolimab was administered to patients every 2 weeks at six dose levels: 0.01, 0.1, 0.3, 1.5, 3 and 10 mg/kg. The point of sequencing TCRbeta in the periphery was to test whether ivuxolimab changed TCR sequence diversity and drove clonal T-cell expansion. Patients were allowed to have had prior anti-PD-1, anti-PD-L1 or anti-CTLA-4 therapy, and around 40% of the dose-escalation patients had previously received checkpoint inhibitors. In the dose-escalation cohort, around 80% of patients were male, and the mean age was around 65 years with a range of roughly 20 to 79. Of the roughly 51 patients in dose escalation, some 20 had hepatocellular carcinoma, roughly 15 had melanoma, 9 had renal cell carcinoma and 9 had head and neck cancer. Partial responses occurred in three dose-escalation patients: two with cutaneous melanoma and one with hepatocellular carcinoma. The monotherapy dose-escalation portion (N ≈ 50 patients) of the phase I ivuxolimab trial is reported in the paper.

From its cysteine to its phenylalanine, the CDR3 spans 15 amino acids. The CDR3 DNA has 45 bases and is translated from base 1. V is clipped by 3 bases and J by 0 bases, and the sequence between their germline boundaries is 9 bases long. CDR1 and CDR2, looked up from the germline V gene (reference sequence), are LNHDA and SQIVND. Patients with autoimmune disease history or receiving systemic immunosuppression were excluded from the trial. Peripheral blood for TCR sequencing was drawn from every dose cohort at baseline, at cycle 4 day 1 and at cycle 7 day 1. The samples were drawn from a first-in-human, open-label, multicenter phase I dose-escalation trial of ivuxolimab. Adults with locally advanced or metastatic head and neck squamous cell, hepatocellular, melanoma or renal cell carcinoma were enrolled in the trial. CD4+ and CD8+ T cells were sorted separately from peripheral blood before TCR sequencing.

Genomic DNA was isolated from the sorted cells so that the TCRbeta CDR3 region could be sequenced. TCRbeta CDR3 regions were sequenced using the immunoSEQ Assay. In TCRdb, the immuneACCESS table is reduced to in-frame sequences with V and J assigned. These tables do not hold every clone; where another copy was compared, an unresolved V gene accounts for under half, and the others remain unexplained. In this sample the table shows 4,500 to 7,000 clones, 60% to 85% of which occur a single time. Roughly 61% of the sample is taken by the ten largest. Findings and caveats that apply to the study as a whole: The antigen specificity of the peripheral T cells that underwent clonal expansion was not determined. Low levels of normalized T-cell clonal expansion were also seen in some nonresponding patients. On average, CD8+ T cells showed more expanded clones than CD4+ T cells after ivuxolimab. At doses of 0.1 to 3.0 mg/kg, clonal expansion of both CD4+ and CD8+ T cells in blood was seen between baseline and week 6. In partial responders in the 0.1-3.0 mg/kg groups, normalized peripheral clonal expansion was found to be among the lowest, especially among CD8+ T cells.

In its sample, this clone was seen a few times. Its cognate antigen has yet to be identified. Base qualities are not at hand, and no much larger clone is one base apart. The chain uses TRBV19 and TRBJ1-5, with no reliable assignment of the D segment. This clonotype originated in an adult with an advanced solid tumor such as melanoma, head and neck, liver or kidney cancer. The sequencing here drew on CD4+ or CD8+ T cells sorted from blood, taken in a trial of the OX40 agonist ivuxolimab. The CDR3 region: CASSMTPYSNQPQHF. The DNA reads TGTGCCAGTAGTATGACACCTTATAGCAATCAGCCCCAGCATTTT. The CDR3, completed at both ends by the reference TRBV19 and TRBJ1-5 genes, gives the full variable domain DGGITQSPKYLFRKEGQNVTLSCEQNLNHDAMYWYRQDPGQGLRLIYYSQIVNDFQKGDIAEGYSVSREKKESFPLTVTSAQKNPTAFYLCASSMTPYSNQPQHFGDGTRLSIL.